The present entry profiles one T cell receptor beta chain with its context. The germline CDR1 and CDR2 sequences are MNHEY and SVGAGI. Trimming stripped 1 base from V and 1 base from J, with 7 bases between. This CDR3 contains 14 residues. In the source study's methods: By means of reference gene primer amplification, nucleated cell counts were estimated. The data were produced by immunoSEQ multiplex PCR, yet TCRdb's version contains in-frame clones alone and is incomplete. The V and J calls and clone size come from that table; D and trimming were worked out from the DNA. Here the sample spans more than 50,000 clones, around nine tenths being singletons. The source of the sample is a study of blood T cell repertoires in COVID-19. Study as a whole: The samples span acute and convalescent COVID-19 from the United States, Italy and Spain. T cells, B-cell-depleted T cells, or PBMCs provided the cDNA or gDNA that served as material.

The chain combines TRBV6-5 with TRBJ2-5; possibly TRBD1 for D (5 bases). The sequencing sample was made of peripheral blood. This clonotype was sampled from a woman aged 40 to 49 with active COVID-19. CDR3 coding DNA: TGTGCCAGCAGTTACTATAGGGGCCAAGAGACCCAGTACTTC. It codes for CASSYYRGQETQYF.